This T cell receptor beta chain was captured by sequencing in a study of T cells in Graves' hyperthyroidism and ophthalmopathy. This clonotype came up many times. What was amplified from RNA transcripts were TCR beta CDR3 regions. Using the HTBI primer set, a first-round RT-PCR was run on the TCR CDR3. Each CDR3 protein gets one entry after TCRdb re-called the multiplex PCR reads with MiXCR. The repertoire has about 280,000 distinct CDR3 sequences, less than 30% of them found once; the top ten carry about 30%. This receptor was identified in a man aged 40-50 years with Graves' hyperthyroidism that later progressed to Graves' ophthalmopathy. Input material: blood.

CDR3: CASSSQGSNQPQHF. CDR3 in DNA: TGTGCCAGCAGTTCACAGGGAAGCAATCAGCCCCAGCATTTT. V and J are TRBV12-3 or TRBV12-4 and TRBJ1-5, with D possibly being TRBD1 (6 bases). Trimming left V 4 bases short and J 1 base short, with 8 bases between. The CDR3 runs to 14 residues.